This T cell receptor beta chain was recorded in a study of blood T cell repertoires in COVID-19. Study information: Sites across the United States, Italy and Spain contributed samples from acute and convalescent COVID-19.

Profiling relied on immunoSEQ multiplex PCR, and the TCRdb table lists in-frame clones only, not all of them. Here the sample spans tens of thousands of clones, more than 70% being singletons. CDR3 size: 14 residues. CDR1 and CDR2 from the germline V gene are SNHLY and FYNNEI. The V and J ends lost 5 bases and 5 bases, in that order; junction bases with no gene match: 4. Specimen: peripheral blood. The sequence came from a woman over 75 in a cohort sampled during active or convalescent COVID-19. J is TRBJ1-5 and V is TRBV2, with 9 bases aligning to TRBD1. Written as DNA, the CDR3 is TGTGCCAGCAGTCGGGACAGGGCGGATCAGCCCCAGCATTTT. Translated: CASSRDRADQPQHF.